These 2 T cell receptor beta chains came from one sample sequenced in a study. TCRdb fed the RT-PCR reads into MiXCR, producing one record per CDR3 protein. Here the sample spans 550,000 to 750,000 distinct CDR3 sequences, 12% to 15% being singletons. Material: memory CD4+ T cells from blood. Receptors were obtained from a female donor in good health, serving as a healthy control.

The J gene is TRBJ2-1, the V gene TRBV24-1, with D tentatively TRBD1 (6 bases). Trimming removed 7 bases at V and 3 bases at J, with 9 bases between. Germline values: CDR1 KGHDR, CDR2 SFDVKD. The CDR3 has 13 amino acids. The chain's CDR3 is CATSRGGYNEQFF. In nucleotides, the CDR3 is TGTGCCACCAGCCGAGGGGGCTACAATGAGCAGTTCTTC.

In this sample, this clonotype turned up many times. The chain is built from TRBV7-2 and TRBJ1-1, with D perhaps TRBD1 (5 bases). CDR1 SGHTA and CDR2 FQGNSA come from the germline V gene. V dropped 2 bases and J dropped 8 bases, with 12 bases sitting between them. CDR3 length equals 13 residues. This CDR3 reads CASSLTGGLEAFF. CDR3 DNA sequence: TGTGCCAGCAGCTTAACAGGCGGACTAGAAGCTTTCTTT. The whole variable domain, filled in from reference TRBV7-2 and TRBJ1-1, reads GAGVSQSPSNKVTEKGKDVELRCDPISGHTALYWYRQSLGQGLEFLIYFQGNSAPDKSGLPSDRFSAERTGGSVSTLTIQRTQQEDSAVYLCASSLTGGLEAFFGQGTRLTVV.